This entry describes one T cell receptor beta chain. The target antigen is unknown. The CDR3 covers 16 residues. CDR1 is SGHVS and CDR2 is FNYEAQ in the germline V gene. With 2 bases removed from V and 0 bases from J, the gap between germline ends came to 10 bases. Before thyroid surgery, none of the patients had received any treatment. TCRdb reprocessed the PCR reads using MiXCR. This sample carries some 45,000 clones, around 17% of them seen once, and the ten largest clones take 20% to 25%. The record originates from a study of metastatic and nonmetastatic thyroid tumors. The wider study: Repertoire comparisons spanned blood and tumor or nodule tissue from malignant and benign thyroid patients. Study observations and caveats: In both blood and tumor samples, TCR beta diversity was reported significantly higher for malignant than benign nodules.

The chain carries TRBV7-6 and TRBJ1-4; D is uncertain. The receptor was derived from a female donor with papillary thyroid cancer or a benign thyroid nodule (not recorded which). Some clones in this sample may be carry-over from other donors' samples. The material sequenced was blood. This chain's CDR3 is CASSLRAAATNEKLFF. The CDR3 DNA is TGTGCCAGCAGCTTACGGGCGGCTGCAACTAATGAAAAACTGTTTTTT.